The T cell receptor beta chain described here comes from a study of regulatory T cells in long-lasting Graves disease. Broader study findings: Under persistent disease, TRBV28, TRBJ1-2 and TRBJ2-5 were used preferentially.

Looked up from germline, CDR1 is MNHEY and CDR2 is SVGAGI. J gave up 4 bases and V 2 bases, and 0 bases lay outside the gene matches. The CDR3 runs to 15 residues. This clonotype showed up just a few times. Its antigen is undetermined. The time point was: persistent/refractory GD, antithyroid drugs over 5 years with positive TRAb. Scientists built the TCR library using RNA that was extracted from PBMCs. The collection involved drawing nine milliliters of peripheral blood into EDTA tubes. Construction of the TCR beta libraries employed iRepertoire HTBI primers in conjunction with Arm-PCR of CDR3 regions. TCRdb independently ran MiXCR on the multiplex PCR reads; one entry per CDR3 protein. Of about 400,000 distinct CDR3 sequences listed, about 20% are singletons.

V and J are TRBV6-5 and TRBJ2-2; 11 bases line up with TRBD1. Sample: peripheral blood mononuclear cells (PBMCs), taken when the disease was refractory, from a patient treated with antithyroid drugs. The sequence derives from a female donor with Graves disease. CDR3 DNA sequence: TGTGCCAGCAGTTACGGGACAGGGGGCACCGGGGAGCTGTTTTTT. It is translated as CASSYGTGGTGELFF.